This record covers a single TCR beta chain. Germline CDR1 and CDR2: SEHNR and FQNEAQ (reference sequence). V lost 2 bases, J lost 6 bases, and 7 bases stayed unmatched. The CDR3 runs 15 residues. The sample is drawn from a study of T cell responses to AZD1222 COVID-19 vaccine. The repertoire was sequenced with immunoSEQ multiplex PCR; TCRdb's copy has only in-frame clones and lacks some. The sample consists of about 160,000 clones, roughly nine tenths of them appearing once. This specimen was peripheral blood, taken on day 0 of AZD1222 vaccination. The clonotype was recovered from an adult in good health. V and J are TRBV7-9 and TRBJ1-5, with 7 bases matching TRBD1. CDR3 in amino acids: CASSLHDREGQPQHF. The CDR3 DNA is TGTGCCAGCAGCTTACACGACAGGGAGGGTCAGCCCCAGCATTTT.